A single sample gave rise to the 16 T cell receptor beta chains below, sequenced in a study of blood T cell repertoires in COVID-19. Only in-frame clones appear in the TCRdb table, and some are missing; sequencing was by immunoSEQ multiplex PCR. The table lists some 70,000 clones, roughly 91% of them singletons. Sequencing was carried out using peripheral blood. These receptors originate from a man aged 45-60 years with active COVID-19.

This clone is a singleton in its sample. V is TRBV29-1 and J is TRBJ1-4, with no clear D. Germline CDR1 reads SQVTM; CDR2 reads ANQGSEA. CDR3 length: 12 amino acids. Trimming removed 0 bases at V and 5 bases at J, with 4 bases between. The CDR3 nucleotides are TGCAGCGTTGAAGAGAGGAATGAAAAACTGTTTTTT. Amino acids: CSVEERNEKLFF.

The chain carries TRBV28 and TRBJ2-2; D unresolved. V gave up 6 bases and J gave up 3 bases, with 14 bases separating them. Germline V gene data show CDR1 as MDHEN and CDR2 as SYDVKM. This CDR3 comprises 15 residues. This CDR3 reads CASRPLRRHTGELFF. CDR3 sequence (DNA): TGTGCCAGCAGGCCATTAAGGCGGCACACCGGGGAGCTGTTTTTT.

This clone was counted only a few times. The chain is built from TRBV6-1 and TRBJ2-7; 7 nucleotides line up with TRBD1. CDR3 length: 16 residues. Germline V CDR1 and CDR2: MNHNS, SASEGT. Germline trimming cut 4 bases from V and 0 bases from J; bases unmatched to any gene: 9. The CDR3 loop is CASSGRGRGTSYEQYF. CDR3 sequence (DNA): TGTGCCAGCAGTGGCCGGGGCAGGGGGACCTCCTACGAGCAGTACTTC.

CDR3 in DNA: TGTGCCAGCTCACTTGACGGGACACCGAACAATGAGCAGTTCTTC. Protein product: CASSLDGTPNNEQFF. The genes are TRBV18 and TRBJ2-1, with D possibly TRBD1 on 6 matching bases. Trimming shortened V by 4 bases and J by 5 bases, and 15 bases separated the two germline ends. Germline V gene sequence: CDR1 KGHSH, CDR2 LQKENI. The CDR3 consists of 15 residues.

V is TRBV7-2 and J is TRBJ1-1; tentative D call: TRBD1 (6 bases). The CDR3 loop spans 15 amino acids. CDR1 SGHTA and CDR2 FQGNSA come from the germline V gene. Trimming removed 6 bases from V and 3 bases from J, with 17 bases in between. In nucleotides, the CDR3 is TGTGCCAGCAGATTCCGAAAGGGGGATTACACTGAAGCTTTCTTT. Its translation is CASRFRKGDYTEAFF.

The chain is built from TRBV6-5 and TRBJ1-2, with 7 positions matching TRBD1. CDR1 is MNHEY and CDR2 is SVGAGI in the germline V gene. This CDR3 has 12 residues. The junction had 4 bases not matched to a gene; V was cut back by 10 bases and J by 2 bases. The CDR3: CATQGQNYGYTF. The CDR3 DNA reads TGTGCCACCCAGGGACAGAACTATGGCTACACCTTC.

This clone was seen a handful of times. CDR3 DNA: TGTGCCAGCAGCCCCGGGACTAGCGGGAGGCTCTACCGCAATGAGCAGTTCTTC. This codes for CASSPGTSGRLYRNEQFF. The V gene is TRBV11-2, the J gene TRBJ2-1; 15 bases are a match to TRBD2. Looked up from germline, CDR1 is SGHAT and CDR2 is FQNNGV. The CDR3 spans 18 residues. J gave up 6 bases and V 5 bases, and 11 bases lay outside the gene matches.

This chain uses TRBV19 with TRBJ1-4, with a tentative D call TRBD1 (5 bases). The germline V and J ends were trimmed by 5 bases and 8 bases, with 18 bases remaining between them. Germline V gene sequence: CDR1 LNHDA, CDR2 SQIVND (reference sequence). There are 15 residues in the CDR3. CDR3 DNA: TGTGCCAGTAGTCCCCAGGAGGGGACGCAAGAAAAACTGTTTTTT. As protein: CASSPQEGTQEKLFF.

The V call is TRBV7-3, the J call TRBJ2-3, with TRBD1 identical over 8 bases. Germline-derived CDR1 and CDR2 are SGHTA and FQGTGA. Trimming at V came to 0 bases and at J to 5 bases, leaving 7 bases not matched to a gene. The CDR3 spans 16 residues. This CDR3 is CASSLTPTRGQDTQYF. The CDR3 DNA sequence: TGTGCCAGCAGCTTAACTCCTACCAGGGGGCAAGATACGCAGTATTTT.

This rearrangement joins TRBV27 to TRBJ2-5, with TRBD1 as a possible D gene (8 bases). The germline CDR1 and CDR2 sequences are MNHEY and SMNVEV (reference sequence). Between the trimmed V and J ends, which lost 6 bases and 5 bases, there was a span of 16 bases. This CDR3 contains 14 residues. CDR3 DNA: TGTGCCAGCAGCGACAGGGGAGGGGGTGAGACCCAGTACTTC. It specifies CASSDRGGGETQYF.

J is TRBJ1-5 and V is TRBV30; 8 bases are shared with TRBD1. V gave up 2 bases and J gave up 2 bases; unmatched junction bases: 8. Germline-derived CDR1 and CDR2 are GTSNPN and SVGIG (reference sequence). The CDR3 covers 16 residues. The CDR3 loop reads CAWSPRTGMGNQPQHF. The CDR3 nucleotides are TGTGCCTGGAGTCCCCGGACAGGGATGGGCAATCAGCCCCAGCATTTT.

Here the CDR3 DNA reads TGTGCCAGCACGGCGGGGGGGCAAGAGACCCAGTACTTC. Its protein is CASTAGGQETQYF. The chain combines TRBV9 with TRBJ2-5; 9 bases align to TRBD2. Germline V CDR1 and CDR2: SGDLS, YYNGEE. The V gene end was trimmed by 6 bases and the J gene end by 2 bases; junction bases not matched to a gene: 2. This CDR3 contains 13 residues.

The CDR3 reads CASSERFRRDSAEKLFF. The CDR3 bases are TGTGCCAGCAGTGAAAGATTCCGTAGGGACAGCGCCGAAAAACTGTTTTTT. This chain connects TRBV6-1 to TRBJ1-4; 7 bases are a match to TRBD1. Germline V gene sequence: CDR1 MNHNS, CDR2 SASEGT. V dropped 2 bases and J dropped 8; count of bases not matched to a gene: 14. The CDR3 loop spans 17 amino acids.

The chain links TRBV7-2 to TRBJ2-6, with a tentative D call TRBD2 (5 bases). Looked up from germline, CDR1 is SGHTA and CDR2 is FQGNSA. This CDR3 has 17 residues. Trimming removed 4 bases from V and 5 bases from J, with 18 bases in between. The CDR3 sequence is CASSSSSGYDWANVLTF. The CDR3 DNA follows: TGTGCCAGCAGCTCATCTTCGGGATATGACTGGGCCAACGTCCTGACTTTC.

Only a few counts were recorded for this clone. The V gene is TRBV18, the J gene TRBJ1-5; D call uncertain. V lost 2 bases to trimming and J lost 0 bases, with 14 bases between them. Per the germline V gene, CDR1 is KGHSH and CDR2 is LQKENI. There are 17 residues in the CDR3. CDR3 amino acids: CASSPNGGGLSNQPQHF. CDR3 nucleotides: TGTGCCAGCTCACCAAATGGTGGCGGCCTTAGCAATCAGCCCCAGCATTTT. The variable domain in full, completed from reference TRBV18 and TRBJ1-5, reads NAGVMQNPRHLVRRRGQEARLRCSPMKGHSHVYWYRQLPEEGLKFMVYLQKENIIDESGMPKERFSAEFPKEGPSILRIQQVVRGDSAAYFCASSPNGGGLSNQPQHFGDGTRLSIL.

The chain carries TRBV7-2 and TRBJ2-7, with D tentatively TRBD2 (5 bases). Germline lookup yields CDR1 SGHTA and CDR2 FQGNSA. The CDR3 totals 13 residues. V lost 4 bases, J lost 3 bases, and 10 bases lay in between. The CDR3 DNA reads TGTGCCAGCAGCTCCGGACTCCACTACGAGCAGTACTTC. This codes for CASSSGLHYEQYF. Filled out from reference TRBV7-2 and TRBJ2-7, the complete variable domain reads GAGVSQSPSNKVTEKGKDVELRCDPISGHTALYWYRQSLGQGLEFLIYFQGNSAPDKSGLPSDRFSAERTGGSVSTLTIQRTQQEDSAVYLCASSSGLHYEQYFGPGTRLTVT.